A single T cell receptor beta chain is shown here with its context. This receptor's antigen is unknown. Base-call qualities are not available, and no considerably larger clone is one nucleotide away. This sample is part of a study of blood T cell repertoires in COVID-19 (dated by TCRdb to between 2020 and 2021). Describing the broader study: The collaborator samples originated in the United States, Italy and Spain and spanned the acute and convalescent phases of COVID-19. Deeply sampled blood TCRbeta repertoires from subjects exposed to, actively infected with, or recovered from COVID-19 were included in the dataset. The repertoires were made available in a free public database intended to serve as a resource for research on the immune response to SARS-CoV-2. Where available, HLA class I and class II types were obtained from metadata supplied by the sample provider rather than from assay-based typing. The samples were drawn from two sources: the first 160 participants of the ongoing ImmuneRACE study, and 1,254 subjects contributed by 6 global collaborators. Nearly every sample came with metadata listing a de-identified subject ID, COVID-19 status, age in years and sex. The material from the prospective study consisted of cDNA or gDNA derived from T cells, B-cell-depleted T cells, or PBMCs. Here is what the overall study found, with its caveats: Clinical and demographic metadata were provided uncurated, with the amount varying by source and participant.

TCRbeta CDR3 regions were amplified from genomic DNA by means of the immunoSEQ Assay, a bias-controlled multiplex PCR. Per the authors' processing: Within the assay, amplification of reference gene primers was used to estimate how many nucleated cells each sample contained. To quantify the absolute abundance of each unique TCRbeta CDR3 rearrangement, sequence reads were collapsed and filtered. For each sample, productive Simpson clonality was calculated as the square root of Simpson's diversity index across productive rearrangements. Entries here come from immuneACCESS through TCRdb and include only in-frame sequences with V and J called. Some clones fail to appear in such tables; in the studies checked, an unresolved V gene covers under half of the shortfall, and the cause of the remainder is unknown. V, J and clone size are those of that table, while D and trimming were read from the DNA. The sample table shows some 96,000 clones, and 70% to 80% are seen once. Together, the top ten hold around an eighth of the sample.

CDR1 is given as MDHEN and CDR2 as SYDVKM, both from the germline V gene. V and J lose 2 bases and 0 bases, and a span of 7 bases separates them. The CDR3, from cysteine to phenylalanine, totals 14 residues. The entry retains the CDR3 DNA only, 42 bases that are in frame from base 1. Each collaborating institution followed its own protocols to collect whole blood in K2EDTA tubes. For TCRbeta analysis, collaborators shipped samples in one of three forms: frozen whole blood, isolated PBMCs, or DNA extracted from either of those sample types. Sequences were obtained from peripheral blood. The sequence came from a woman aged 70-85 years with acute or convalescent COVID-19. The chain employs TRBV28 and TRBJ1-1; there is no confident call for the D gene. DNA sequence: TGTGCCAGCAGTTTACCCCAATTGAACACTGAAGCTTTCTTT. Translated, it gives CASSLPQLNTEAFF.